Listed here is a single T cell receptor (beta chain). Its target is not known. Profiling relied on immunoSEQ multiplex PCR, and the TCRdb table lists in-frame clones only, not all of them. The table has around 100,000 clones, about 87% seen once. This entry belongs to a study of T cell responses to AZD1222 COVID-19 vaccine. Study overall: Combined were second doses at about 4 or about 12 weeks.

Overall study results and limits: In a largely white British group with more females than males, clonal diversity was possibly underestimated. It was only after the peak T cell response that any repertoires were sampled.

The ends were cut back, 6 bases at V and 1 base at J, with 10 bases in the middle. Germline CDR1 reads SNHLY; CDR2 reads FYNNEI. The CDR3 extends over 13 amino acids. The V gene is TRBV2, the J gene TRBJ2-7; possibly TRBD1 for D (7 bases). Sequences were derived from peripheral blood, sampled on day 0 of AZD1222 vaccination. The clonotype originates from an adult in good health. CDR3 region: CASRGGQSYEQYF. For the CDR3, the DNA is TGTGCCAGCAGGGGGGGACAGTCCTACGAGCAGTACTTC.